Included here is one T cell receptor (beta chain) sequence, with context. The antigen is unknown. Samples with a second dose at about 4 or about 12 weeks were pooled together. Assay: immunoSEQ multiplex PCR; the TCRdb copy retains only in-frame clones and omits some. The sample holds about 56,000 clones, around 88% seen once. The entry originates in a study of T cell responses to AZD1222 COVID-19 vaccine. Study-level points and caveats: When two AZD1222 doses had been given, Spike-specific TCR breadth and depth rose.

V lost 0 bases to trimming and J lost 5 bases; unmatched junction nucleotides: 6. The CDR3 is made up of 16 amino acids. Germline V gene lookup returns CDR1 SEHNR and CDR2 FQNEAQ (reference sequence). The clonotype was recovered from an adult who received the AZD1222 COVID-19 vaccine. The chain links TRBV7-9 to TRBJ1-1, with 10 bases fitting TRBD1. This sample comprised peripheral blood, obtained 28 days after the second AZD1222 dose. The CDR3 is CASSLALRQGATEAFF. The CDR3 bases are TGTGCCAGCAGCTTAGCGCTCCGACAGGGGGCGACTGAAGCTTTCTTT.